These T cell receptor beta chains were read from a single sample in a study of cytomegalovirus exposure and HLA in healthy donors. This table comes from immunoSEQ multiplex PCR, and its TCRdb copy is limited to in-frame clones, with some not included. The sample's table shows tens of thousands of clones. Sequencing input: PBMCs. The receptors originated from a woman aged 45-60 years in good health and CMV-seropositive. The CDR3 runs from the conserved cysteine through the conserved F or W. Fields, in order: D gene, J gene, V gene, CDR3 DNA, CDR3 protein. The D gene is left open where the match is weak.

TRBD2	TRBJ2-7	TRBV28	TGTGCCAGCAGTTTTAGGGGACTAGCGGGAGGGCAAGGTCGGGTTTGGGAGCAGTACTTC	CASSFRGLAGGQGRVWEQYF
TRBD1	TRBJ1-2	TRBV5-1	TGCGCCAGCAGCGACCCGGGACAGGGAGACTATGGCTACACCTTC	CASSDPGQGDYGYTF
.	TRBJ2-1	TRBV5-1	TGCGCCAGCATCCCGATGAGCGGCTCCGACAATGAGCAGTTCTTC	CASIPMSGSDNEQFF
TRBD1	TRBJ1-3	TRBV28	TGTGCCAGCAGTTCCCAAGGACAGGGCTCAGGAAACACCATATATTTT	CASSSQGQGSGNTIYF
.	TRBJ1-1	TRBV2	TGTGCCAGCTTGAGATCACGGGACACTGAAGCTTTCTTT	CASLRSRDTEAFF
TRBD2	TRBJ2-5	TRBV4-2	TGTGCCAGCAGCCCGAGACTAGCGGGAGAGTACCAAGAGACCCAGTACTTC	CASSPRLAGEYQETQYF
.	TRBJ1-1	TRBV5-1	TGCGCCAGCAAGATATCGACAGTGAACACTGAAGCTTTCTTT	CASKISTVNTEAFF
.	TRBJ1-5	TRBV6-1	TGTGCCAGCAGTGAAGGGGCGGGTTTTCAGCCCCAGCATTTT	CASSEGAGFQPQHF
.	TRBJ1-1	TRBV7-9	TGTGCCAGCAGCTTACTACGGGGTAGGTTTCGGGAAGCTTTCTTT	CASSLLRGRFREAFF
.	TRBJ2-7	TRBV7-9	TGTGCCAGCAGCCCCGTCCCGTCGGTCGAGCAGTACTTC	CASSPVPSVEQYF
TRBD1	TRBJ1-5	TRBV30	TGTGCCTGGAGTAAACAGGGGGACACCAGGCATCAGCCCCAGCATTTT	CAWSKQGDTRHQPQHF
.	TRBJ1-4	TRBV30	TGTGCCTGGAGTAGGGGACGGGAGGGGATAAGAGAAAAACTGTTTTTT	CAWSRGREGIREKLFF
.	TRBJ2-6	TRBV15	TGTGCCACCAGCAAAGCCCTAGCCGCACTTAGCTCTGGGGCCAACGTCCTGACTTTC	CATSKALAALSSGANVLTF
TRBD2	TRBJ2-7	TRBV30	TGTGCCTGGAGATTTAGCGGGGGGAGCTCCTACGAGCAGTACTTC	CAWRFSGGSSYEQYF
.	TRBJ1-2	TRBV4-1	TGCGCCAGCAGCCAAGAGCAGGCAGGGTATGGCTACACCTTC	CASSQEQAGYGYTF